This T cell receptor beta chain was documented in a study of blood T cell repertoires in COVID-19. Overall study context: Both acute and convalescent COVID-19 samples were obtained from the United States, Italy and Spain.

Trimming pared 1 base from V and 0 bases from J, leaving 8 bases between. The CDR3 is made up of 15 amino acids. The germline V gene encodes CDR1 SGHDT and CDR2 YYEEEE. TCRdb's table, derived via immunoSEQ multiplex PCR, lists solely in-frame clones and lacks some. Of around 400,000 clones listed, 70% to 90% are singletons. The chain recombines TRBV5-6 with TRBJ1-5; maybe TRBD1 (5 bases). This sequence was found in a woman aged 55-70 years with COVID-19, enrolled during active disease. Sequenced sample: peripheral blood. CDR3 amino acids: CASSLRGPSNQPQHF. In DNA form, the CDR3 reads TGTGCCAGCAGCTTGAGGGGCCCTAGCAATCAGCCCCAGCATTTT.